This T cell receptor (beta chain) came from a study of blood T cell repertoires in COVID-19. Study context: Material from acute and convalescent COVID-19 was sourced from the United States, Italy and Spain. Sample material is recorded as cDNA or gDNA derived from T cells, B-cell-depleted T cells, or PBMCs.

Trimming removed 3 bases at V and 7 bases at J, with 18 bases between. Germline V CDR1 and CDR2: SGHNT, YENEEA. The CDR3 has 15 residues. In the original workflow: Reference gene primer amplification gave estimated nucleated cell counts. The data were produced by immunoSEQ multiplex PCR, yet TCRdb's version contains in-frame clones alone and is incomplete. V, J and clone size are those of that table, while D and trimming were read from the DNA. The repertoire holds approximately 200,000 clones, with about 82% as singletons. The rearrangement uses TRBV11-3 and TRBJ1-2; no firm D call. The sequence derives from a woman between 25 and 40 years old with acute or convalescent COVID-19. The sample comprised peripheral blood. The CDR3 loop reads CASSFSYSPEGGYTF. The CDR3 DNA reads TGTGCCAGCAGCTTTTCGTACAGCCCGGAGGGTGGCTACACCTTC.